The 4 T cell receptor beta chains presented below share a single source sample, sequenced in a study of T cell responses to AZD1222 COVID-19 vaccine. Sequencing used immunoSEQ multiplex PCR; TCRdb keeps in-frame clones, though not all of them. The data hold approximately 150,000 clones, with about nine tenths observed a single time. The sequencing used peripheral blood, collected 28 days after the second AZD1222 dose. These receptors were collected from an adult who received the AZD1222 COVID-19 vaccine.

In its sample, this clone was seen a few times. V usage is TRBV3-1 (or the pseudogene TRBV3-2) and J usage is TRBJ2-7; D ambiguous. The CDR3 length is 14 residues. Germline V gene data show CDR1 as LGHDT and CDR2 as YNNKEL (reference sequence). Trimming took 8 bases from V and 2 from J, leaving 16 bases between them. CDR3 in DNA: TGTGCCAGCGCCCCTACCAGTTATCCCTACGAGCAGTACTTC. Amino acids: CASAPTSYPYEQYF.

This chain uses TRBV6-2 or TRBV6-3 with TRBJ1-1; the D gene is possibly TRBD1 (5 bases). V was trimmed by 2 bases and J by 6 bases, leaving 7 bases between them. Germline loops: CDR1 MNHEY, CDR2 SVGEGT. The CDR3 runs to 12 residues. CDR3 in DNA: TGTGCCAGCAGTTACGTGGGGGCTGAAGCTTTCTTT. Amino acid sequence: CASSYVGAEAFF.

CDR3 sequence: CASSPDRVGGYTF. The CDR3 coding sequence is TGTGCCAGCAGCCCAGACAGGGTCGGCGGCTACACCTTC. The rearrangement joins TRBV7-8 to TRBJ1-2, with TRBD1 identical over 7 bases. From germline, CDR1 is SGHVS and CDR2 FQNEAQ. The V and J ends lost 5 bases and 8 bases, in that order; junction bases with no gene match: 8. This CDR3 has 13 amino acids. The variable domain in full, completed from reference TRBV7-8 and TRBJ1-2, reads GAGVSQSPRYKVAKRGQDVALRCDPISGHVSLFWYQQALGQGPEFLTYFQNEAQLDKSGLPSDRFFAERPEGSVSTLKIQRTQQEDSAVYLCASSPDRVGGYTFGSGTRLTVV.

The CDR3 reads CASSLDGQNIQYF. The CDR3 DNA reads as TGCGCCAGCAGCTTGGACGGACAAAACATTCAGTACTTC. The V gene is TRBV5-1, the J gene TRBJ2-4; the D is unclear. Between the trimmed V and J ends, which lost 0 bases and 5 bases, there was a span of 6 bases. This CDR3 spans 13 amino acids. Germline V gene data show CDR1 as SGHRS and CDR2 as YFSETQ. Complete variable domain (other parts from reference TRBV5-1 and TRBJ2-4): KAGVTQTPRYLIKTRGQQVTLSCSPISGHRSVSWYQQTPGQGLQFLFEYFSETQRNKGNFPGRFSGRQFSNSRSEMNVSTLELGDSALYLCASSLDGQNIQYFGAGTRLSVL.